This note documents a single TCR beta chain sequence. The germline gene is not matched at one end of the junction; a read error may be the cause. Profiling relied on immunoSEQ multiplex PCR, and the TCRdb table lists in-frame clones only, not all of them. The sample has about 60,000 clones, 89% seen once. Blood sampling took place at baseline, cycle 4 day 1, and cycle 7 day 1. Germline V gene sequence: CDR1 MGHRA, CDR2 YSYEKL. The CDR3 is 15 residues long. This sample was included in a study of OX40 agonist ivuxolimab in advanced cancers. This sample comprised CD4+ or CD8+ T cells sorted from blood, obtained in a trial of the OX40 agonist ivuxolimab. The V call is TRBV4-1, the J call TRBJ1-2; D remains unclear. The TCR was taken from an adult with an advanced solid tumor such as melanoma, head and neck, liver or kidney cancer. CDR3 residues: CASSQDVKQNFGYTF. The CDR3 DNA follows: TGCGCCAGCAGCCAAGACGTAAAACAGAACTTTGGCTACACCTTC.